The 10 T cell receptor beta chains listed next were all sequenced from one sample in a study of blood T cell repertoires in COVID-19. Clones were sequenced by immunoSEQ multiplex PCR, and TCRdb holds only the in-frame ones, with some missing. Among about 260,000 clones, 75% to 90% were seen once, and the ten largest hold about 4.5%. Sequenced material: peripheral blood. These receptors originate from a man aged 55 to 69 who had recovered from COVID-19.

The chain joins TRBV5-1 to TRBJ2-7; no definite D call. CDR1 and CDR2 (germline): SGHRS, YFSETQ. The CDR3 totals 13 residues. V gave up 0 bases and J gave up 7 bases, with 11 bases separating them. CDR3 in amino acids: CASSLAGVREQYF. The CDR3 nucleotides are TGCGCCAGCAGCTTGGCCGGTGTGCGGGAGCAGTACTTC.

The chain uses TRBV15 and TRBJ2-3; 9 nucleotides match TRBD2. V lost 4 bases, J lost 0 bases, and 5 bases stayed unmatched. Germline V gives CDR1 LNHNV, CDR2 YYDKDF (reference sequence). The CDR3 is 16 amino acids. In DNA form, the CDR3 reads TGTGCCACCAGCAAATCGACTAGCGGCAGCACAGATACGCAGTATTTT. Its translation: CATSKSTSGSTDTQYF.

As to this clone: A much larger clone differs from this one at a single base, so this may be a read error. Other DNA sequences in the sample encode the same CDR3. The chain employs TRBV29-1 and TRBJ2-3, with D perhaps matching TRBD1 (5 bases). CDR3 length: 13 amino acids. Germline V gene sequence: CDR1 SQVTM, CDR2 ANQGSEA. V was shortened by 4 bases and J by 0 bases, with 8 bases between the two germline ends. The DNA of the CDR3 is TGCAGCGTTGGGGGCCGGAGCACAGATACGCAGTATTTT. Amino acids: CSVGGRSTDTQYF.

This chain links TRBV28 with TRBJ2-1; 9 bases are a match to TRBD1. Germline V lookup: CDR1 MDHEN, CDR2 SYDVKM. The CDR3 length is 16 residues. V trimming: 4 bases; J trimming: 4 bases; junction bases outside the gene matches: 8. The DNA of the CDR3 is TGTGCCAGCAGTTCAGCCGGGACAGGGAATTACAATGAGCAGTTCTTC. Protein product: CASSSAGTGNYNEQFF.

This clone showed up just once. The chain recombines TRBV14 with TRBJ2-1; the match to TRBD1 covers 9 bases. Trimming cost V 6 bases and J 4 bases; bases outside gene matches: 7. Germline assignment: CDR1 SGHDN and CDR2 FVKESK. There are 15 residues in the CDR3. The chain's CDR3 is CASREQGAGYNEQFF. Here the CDR3 DNA reads TGTGCCAGCAGGGAACAGGGGGCTGGGTACAATGAGCAGTTCTTC.

The rearrangement joins TRBV28 to TRBJ2-3; possible D gene TRBD1, 6 bases. There are 15 residues in the CDR3. Trimming pared 2 bases from V and 3 bases from J, leaving 12 bases between. Germline-derived CDR1 and CDR2 are MDHEN and SYDVKM. This CDR3 reads CASSLNRVGTDTQYF. The CDR3 DNA follows: TGTGCCAGCAGTTTAAACAGGGTGGGGACAGATACGCAGTATTTT.

The chain recombines TRBV3-1 (or the pseudogene TRBV3-2) with TRBJ2-3; D is uncertain. CDR1 and CDR2 from the germline V gene are LGHDT and YNNKEL (reference sequence). V dropped 0 bases and J dropped 7 bases, with 5 bases sitting between them. CDR3 size: 12 residues. CDR3 in amino acids: CASSQDSNTQYF. For the CDR3, the DNA is TGTGCCAGCAGCCAAGATAGTAATACGCAGTATTTT.

The chain is built from TRBV6-1 and TRBJ1-2; D gene ambiguous. The CDR3 contains 16 residues. Germline V gene sequence: CDR1 MNHNS, CDR2 SASEGT. The germline V and J ends were trimmed by 2 bases and 4 bases, with 17 bases remaining between them. CDR3 protein: CASSESALQSGYGYTF. Here the CDR3 DNA reads TGTGCCAGCAGTGAATCAGCACTCCAATCGGGCTATGGCTACACCTTC.

The V and J genes are TRBV13 and TRBJ2-1; D is ambiguous. Deletions cut 0 bases from V and 4 bases from J, with 7 bases between. This CDR3 spans 14 amino acids. Per germline, CDR1 PRHDT and CDR2 FYEKMQ (reference sequence). In DNA, the CDR3 is TGTGCCAGCAGCTTAGGGACTTTGTACAATGAGCAGTTCTTC. This gives the protein CASSLGTLYNEQFF. Full variable domain (rest looked up from reference TRBV13 and TRBJ2-1): AAGVIQSPRHLIKEKRETATLKCYPIPRHDTVYWYQQGPGQDPQFLISFYEKMQSDKGSIPDRFSAQQFSDYHSELNMSSLELGDSALYFCASSLGTLYNEQFFGPGTRLTVL.

J is TRBJ1-4 and V is TRBV27; the match to TRBD1 covers 10 bases. The trim removed 5 bases at V and 11 bases at J, leaving 11 bases unmatched. Germline V lookup: CDR1 MNHEY, CDR2 SMNVEV (reference sequence). This CDR3 region has 15 residues. CDR3 nucleotide sequence: TGTGCCAGCAGTCCGTTTCGACAGGGGGCGAGGAAACTGTTTTTT. It yields the protein CASSPFRQGARKLFF.